This TCR beta chain is from a study of monozygotic twins with inflammatory bowel disease. Reanalyzing the 5' RACE reads, TCRdb keeps one entry per CDR3 protein, without DNA. The sample holds about 210,000 distinct CDR3 sequences. Germline values: CDR1 MGHRA, CDR2 YSYEKL. The CDR3 contains 16 residues. V gene TRBV4-1 combines with J gene TRBJ2-7; the D gene TCRdb calls, TRBD2, cannot be checked with no DNA. This TCR was sampled from a human donor with ulcerative colitis or Crohn's disease, or a healthy co-twin of an affected twin (not recorded which). The sequencing input was blood. The chain's CDR3 is CASSQPTGTSGYEQYF.